This T cell receptor (beta chain) was sequenced for a study of blood T cell repertoires in COVID-19. Study as a whole: Samples representing acute and convalescent COVID-19 were sourced from the United States, Italy and Spain. PBMCs, B-cell-depleted T cells, or T cells were the source of the cDNA or gDNA that made up the material.

The method was immunoSEQ multiplex PCR; TCRdb's version includes in-frame clones alone and lacks a portion of them. The sample gives tens of thousands of clones, around 90% of which show up once; around 0.52% is in the top ten. The CDR3 is 18 amino acids. After removal of 0 bases from V and 7 bases from J, the junction contained 17 bases not matched to a gene. The germline V gene encodes CDR1 MGHRA and CDR2 YSYEKL. This clone is a singleton in its sample. Sequencing used peripheral blood. The V gene is TRBV4-1, the J gene TRBJ1-2; TRBD1 matches at 7 bases. This receptor was taken from a man aged 45-65 years with COVID-19, enrolled during active disease. The DNA for the CDR3 is TGCGCCAGCAGCCAAGATCAGCGACAGGGCCGGAGCCGCCTTGGCTACACCTTC. Its translation: CASSQDQRQGRSRLGYTF.